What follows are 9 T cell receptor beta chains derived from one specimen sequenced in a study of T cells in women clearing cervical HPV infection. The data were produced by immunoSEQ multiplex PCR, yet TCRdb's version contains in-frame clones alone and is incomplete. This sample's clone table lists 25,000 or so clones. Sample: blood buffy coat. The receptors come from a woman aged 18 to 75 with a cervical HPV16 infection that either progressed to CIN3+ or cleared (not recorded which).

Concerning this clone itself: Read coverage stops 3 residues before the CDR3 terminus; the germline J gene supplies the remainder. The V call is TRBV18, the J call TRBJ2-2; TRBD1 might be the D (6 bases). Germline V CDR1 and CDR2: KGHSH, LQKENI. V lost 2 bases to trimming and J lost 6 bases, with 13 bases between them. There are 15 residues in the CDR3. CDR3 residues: CASSPFSGVPGELFF. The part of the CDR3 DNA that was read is TGTGCCAGCTCACCATTTTCAGGGGTACCCGGGGAG.

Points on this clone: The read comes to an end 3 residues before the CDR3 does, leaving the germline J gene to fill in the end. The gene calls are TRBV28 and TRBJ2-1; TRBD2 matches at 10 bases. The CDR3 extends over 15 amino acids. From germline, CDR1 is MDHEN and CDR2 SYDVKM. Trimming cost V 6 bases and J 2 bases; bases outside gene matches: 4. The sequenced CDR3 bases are TGTGCCAGCAGCCTTCTAGCGGGAGCCTACAATGAG. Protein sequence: CASSLLAGAYNE. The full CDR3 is CASSLLAGAYNEQFF.

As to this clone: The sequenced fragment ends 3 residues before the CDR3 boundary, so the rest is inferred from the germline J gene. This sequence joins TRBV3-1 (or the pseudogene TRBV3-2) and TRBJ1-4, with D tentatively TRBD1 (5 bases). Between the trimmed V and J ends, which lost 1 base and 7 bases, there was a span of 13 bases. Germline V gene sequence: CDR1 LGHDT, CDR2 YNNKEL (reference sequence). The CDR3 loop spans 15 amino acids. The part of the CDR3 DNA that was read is TGTGCCAGCAGCCAAGGCGGCAGGGCCTTTGAAAAA. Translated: CASSQGGRAFEK. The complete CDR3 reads CASSQGGRAFEKLFF.

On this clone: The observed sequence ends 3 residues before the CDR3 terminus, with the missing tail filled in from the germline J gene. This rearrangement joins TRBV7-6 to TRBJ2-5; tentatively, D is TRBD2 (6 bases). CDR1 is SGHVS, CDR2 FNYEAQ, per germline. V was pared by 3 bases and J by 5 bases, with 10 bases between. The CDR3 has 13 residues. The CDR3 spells CASSFTEGETQYF. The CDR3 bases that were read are TGTGCCAGCAGCTTCACGGAGGGTGAGACC.

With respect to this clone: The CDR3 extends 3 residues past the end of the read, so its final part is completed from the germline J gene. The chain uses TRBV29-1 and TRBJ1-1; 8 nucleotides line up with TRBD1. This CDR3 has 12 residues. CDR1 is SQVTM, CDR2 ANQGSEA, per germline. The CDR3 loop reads CSSPGQGGDAFF. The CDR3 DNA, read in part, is TGCAGCTCCCCCGGACAGGGAGGGGAC.

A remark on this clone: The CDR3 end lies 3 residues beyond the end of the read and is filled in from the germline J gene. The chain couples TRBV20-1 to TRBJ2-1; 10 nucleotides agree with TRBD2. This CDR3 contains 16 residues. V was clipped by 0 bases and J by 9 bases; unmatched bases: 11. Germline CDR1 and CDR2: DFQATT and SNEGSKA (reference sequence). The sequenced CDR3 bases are TGCAGTGCTAGAGATCCAGCGGGAGGGACCAACGCTGAG. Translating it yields CSARDPAGGTNAE. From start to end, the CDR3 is CSARDPAGGTNAEQFF.

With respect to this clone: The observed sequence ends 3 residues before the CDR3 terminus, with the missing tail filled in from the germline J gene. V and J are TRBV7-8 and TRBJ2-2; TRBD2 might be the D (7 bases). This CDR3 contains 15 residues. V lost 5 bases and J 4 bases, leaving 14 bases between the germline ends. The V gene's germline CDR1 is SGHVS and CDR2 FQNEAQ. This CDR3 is CASSEGLGGTGELFF. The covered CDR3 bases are TGTGCCAGCAGCGAAGGACTAGGGGGCACCGGGGAG.

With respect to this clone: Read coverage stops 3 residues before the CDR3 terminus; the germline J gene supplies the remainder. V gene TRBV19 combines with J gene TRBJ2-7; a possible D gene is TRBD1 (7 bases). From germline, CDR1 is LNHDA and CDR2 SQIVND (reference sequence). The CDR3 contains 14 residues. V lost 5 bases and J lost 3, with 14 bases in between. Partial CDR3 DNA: TGTGCCAGTAGTCCGGCGGGGACAGTCTACGAG. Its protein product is CASSPAGTVYE. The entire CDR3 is CASSPAGTVYEQYF.

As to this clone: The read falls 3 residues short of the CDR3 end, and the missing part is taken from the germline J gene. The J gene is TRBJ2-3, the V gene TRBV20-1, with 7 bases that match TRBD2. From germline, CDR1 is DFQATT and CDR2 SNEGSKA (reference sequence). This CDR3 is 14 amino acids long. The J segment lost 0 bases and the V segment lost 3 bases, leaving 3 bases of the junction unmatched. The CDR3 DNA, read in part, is TGCAGTGCTAGGAATAGCGGGAGCACAGATACG. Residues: CSARNSGSTDT. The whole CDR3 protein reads CSARNSGSTDTQYF.